This T cell receptor beta chain originates from a study of T cells after yellow fever vaccination. Study overall: Libraries from low-cell-number fractions were prepared with the SMART-Seq v4 Ultra Low Input RNA kit. Notes on the study in general: Repertoires obtained by FACS sorting could include abundant clonotypes that entered as contaminants from the bulk population. Clones from primary vaccination mostly reappeared after the booster (over 95% CD4, about 85% CD8).

Regarding this clonotype: The antigen is unknown.

MiXCR, run by TCRdb on the 5' RACE reads, gives a single entry per CDR3 protein. The sample holds 170,000 or so distinct CDR3 sequences, 6.2% seen once. The clonotype originates from a man aged 18 to 29 who received the YFV17D yellow fever vaccine. Sequenced material: CD4+ T cells sorted from PBMCs, taken on the day of the first yellow fever vaccination.

Written as DNA, the CDR3 is TGCGCCAGCAGCTTGCGTCGGGGGACCGGGGAGCTGTTTTTT. Its protein is CASSLRRGTGELFF. V and J are TRBV5-1 and TRBJ2-2, with D maybe TRBD2 (6 bases). The germline gives CDR1 SGHRS, CDR2 YFSETQ. The CDR3 covers 14 residues. Trimming removed 1 base at V and 5 bases at J, with 9 bases between.